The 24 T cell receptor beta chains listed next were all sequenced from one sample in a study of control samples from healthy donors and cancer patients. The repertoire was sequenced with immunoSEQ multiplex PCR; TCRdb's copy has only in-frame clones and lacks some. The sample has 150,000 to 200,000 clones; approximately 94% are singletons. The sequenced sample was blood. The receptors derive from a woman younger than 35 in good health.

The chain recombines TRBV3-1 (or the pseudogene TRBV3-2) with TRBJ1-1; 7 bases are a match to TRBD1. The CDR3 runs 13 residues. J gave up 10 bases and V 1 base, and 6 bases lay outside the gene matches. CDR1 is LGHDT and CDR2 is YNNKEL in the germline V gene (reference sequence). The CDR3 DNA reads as TGTGCCAGCAGCCAAGTAAAAGAGGGGGCAGCTTTCTTT. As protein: CASSQVKEGAAFF.

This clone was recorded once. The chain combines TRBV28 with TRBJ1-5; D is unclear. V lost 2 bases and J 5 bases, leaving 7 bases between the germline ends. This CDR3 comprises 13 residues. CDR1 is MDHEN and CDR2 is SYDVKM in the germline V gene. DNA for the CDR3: TGTGCCAGCAGTTTAATATCAGATCAGCCCCAGCATTTT. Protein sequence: CASSLISDQPQHF.

The CDR3 bases are TGCGCCAGCAGCCGCCCGGGCCGTACGGGGAACTACGAGCAGTACTTC. Protein sequence: CASSRPGRTGNYEQYF. The chain employs TRBV4-1 and TRBJ2-7, with D possibly being TRBD2 (5 bases). V was cut by 4 bases and J by 3 bases, with 19 bases left in between. In germline, CDR1 is MGHRA, CDR2 YSYEKL. This CDR3 comprises 16 residues.

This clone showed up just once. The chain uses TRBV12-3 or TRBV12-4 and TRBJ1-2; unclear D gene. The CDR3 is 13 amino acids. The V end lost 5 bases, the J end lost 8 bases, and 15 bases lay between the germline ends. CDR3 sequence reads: CASSDNANWGYTF. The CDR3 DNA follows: TGTGCCAGCAGTGACAATGCCAATTGGGGCTACACCTTC.

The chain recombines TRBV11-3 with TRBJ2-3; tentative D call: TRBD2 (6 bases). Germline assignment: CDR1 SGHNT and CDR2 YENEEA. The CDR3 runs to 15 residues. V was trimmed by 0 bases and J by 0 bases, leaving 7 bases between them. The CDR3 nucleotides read TGTGCCAGCAGCTTAGAGGGGGGTAGCACAGATACGCAGTATTTT. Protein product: CASSLEGGSTDTQYF.

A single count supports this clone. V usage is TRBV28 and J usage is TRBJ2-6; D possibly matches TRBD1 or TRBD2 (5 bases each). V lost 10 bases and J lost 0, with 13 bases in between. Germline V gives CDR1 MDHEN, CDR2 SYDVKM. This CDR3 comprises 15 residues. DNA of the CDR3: TGTGCCACCTCACCTGGGGGCTCTGGGGCCAACGTCCTGACTTTC. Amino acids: CATSPGGSGANVLTF.

CDR3 protein: CASSLVSGRYYNEQFF. The CDR3 nucleotides are TGTGCCAGCAGCTTAGTAAGCGGGAGGTACTACAATGAGCAGTTCTTC. J is TRBJ2-1 and V is TRBV11-2; 9 bases are shared with TRBD2. The J segment lost 3 bases and the V segment lost 1 base, leaving 4 bases of the junction unmatched. Germline V CDR1 and CDR2: SGHAT, FQNNGV. This CDR3 has 16 amino acids.

The CDR3 DNA reads as TGTGCCAGCAGCTGGCGACAGGCGGATGAGACCCAGTACTTC. Translating it yields CASSWRQADETQYF. This chain connects TRBV5-4 to TRBJ2-5, with D perhaps matching TRBD1 (6 bases). V was trimmed by 3 bases and J by 5 bases, leaving 14 bases between them. The CDR3 extends over 14 amino acids. Germline loops: CDR1 SGHNT, CDR2 YYREEE (reference sequence).

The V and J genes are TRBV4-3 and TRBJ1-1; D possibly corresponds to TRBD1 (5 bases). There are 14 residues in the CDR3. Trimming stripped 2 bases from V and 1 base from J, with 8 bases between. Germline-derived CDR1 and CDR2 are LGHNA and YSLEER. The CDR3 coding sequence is TGCGCCAGCAGCCAACAGGGAAGGAACACTGAAGCTTTCTTT. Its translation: CASSQQGRNTEAFF.

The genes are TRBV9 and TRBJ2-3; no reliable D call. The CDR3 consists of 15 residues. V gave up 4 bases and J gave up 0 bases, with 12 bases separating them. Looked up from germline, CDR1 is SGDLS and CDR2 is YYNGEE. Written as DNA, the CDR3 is TGTGCCAGCAGCCAAAGCAAATCTAGCACAGATACGCAGTATTTT. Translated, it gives CASSQSKSSTDTQYF.

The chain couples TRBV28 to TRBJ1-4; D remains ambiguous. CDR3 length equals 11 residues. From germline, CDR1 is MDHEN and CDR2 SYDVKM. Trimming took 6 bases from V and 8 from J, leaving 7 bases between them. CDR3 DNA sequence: TGTGCCAGCAGCTTTGAAGAAAAACTGTTTTTT. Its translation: CASSFEEKLFF.

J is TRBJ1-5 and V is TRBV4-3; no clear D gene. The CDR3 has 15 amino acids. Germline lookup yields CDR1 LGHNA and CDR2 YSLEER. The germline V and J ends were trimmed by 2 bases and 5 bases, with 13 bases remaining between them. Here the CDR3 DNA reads TGCGCCAGCAGCCAACAACTTGGAGTAGATCAGCCCCAGCATTTT. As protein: CASSQQLGVDQPQHF.

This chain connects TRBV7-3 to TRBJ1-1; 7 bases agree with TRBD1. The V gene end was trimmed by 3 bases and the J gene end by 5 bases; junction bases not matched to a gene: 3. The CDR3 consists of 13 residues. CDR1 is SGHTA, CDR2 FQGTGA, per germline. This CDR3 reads CASSLWTGTEAFF. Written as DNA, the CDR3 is TGTGCCAGCAGCTTGTGGACAGGAACTGAAGCTTTCTTT.

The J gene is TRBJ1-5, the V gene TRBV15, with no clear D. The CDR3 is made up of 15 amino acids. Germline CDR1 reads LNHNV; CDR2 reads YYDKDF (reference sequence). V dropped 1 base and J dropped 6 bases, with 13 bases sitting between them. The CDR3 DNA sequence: TGTGCCACCAGCAGAGGGGCCCGGCGGAGTCAGCCCCAGCATTTT. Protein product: CATSRGARRSQPQHF.

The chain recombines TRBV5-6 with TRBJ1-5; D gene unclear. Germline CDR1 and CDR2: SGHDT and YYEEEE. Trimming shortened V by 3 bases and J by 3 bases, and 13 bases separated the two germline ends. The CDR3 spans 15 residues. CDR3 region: CASSWGYYPNQPQHF. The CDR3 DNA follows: TGTGCCAGCAGCTGGGGTTATTATCCCAATCAGCCCCAGCATTTT.

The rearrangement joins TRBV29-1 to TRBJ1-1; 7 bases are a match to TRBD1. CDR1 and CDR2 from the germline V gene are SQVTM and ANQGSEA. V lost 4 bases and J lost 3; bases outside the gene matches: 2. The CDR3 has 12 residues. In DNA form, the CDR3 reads TGCAGCGTTGCAGGGACAGACACTGAAGCTTTCTTT. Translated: CSVAGTDTEAFF. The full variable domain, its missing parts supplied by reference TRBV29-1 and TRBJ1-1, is SAVISQKPSRDICQRGTSLTIQCQVDSQVTMMFWYRQQPGQSLTLIATANQGSEATYESGFVIDKFPISRPNLTFSTLTVSNMSPEDSSIYLCSVAGTDTEAFFGQGTRLTVV.

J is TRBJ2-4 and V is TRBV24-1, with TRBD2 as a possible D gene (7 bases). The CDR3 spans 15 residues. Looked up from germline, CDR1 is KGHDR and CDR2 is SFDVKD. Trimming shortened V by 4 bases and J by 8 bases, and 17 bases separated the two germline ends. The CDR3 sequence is CATSDPRGAGDIQYF. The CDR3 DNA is TGTGCCACCAGTGACCCCCGGGGGGCGGGGGACATTCAGTACTTC.

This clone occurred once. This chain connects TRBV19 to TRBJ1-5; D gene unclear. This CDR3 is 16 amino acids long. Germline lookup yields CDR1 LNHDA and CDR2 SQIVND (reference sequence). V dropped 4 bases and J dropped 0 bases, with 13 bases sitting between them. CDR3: CASSTLTSSSNQPQHF. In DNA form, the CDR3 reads TGTGCCAGTAGTACATTAACGTCCAGTAGCAATCAGCCCCAGCATTTT.

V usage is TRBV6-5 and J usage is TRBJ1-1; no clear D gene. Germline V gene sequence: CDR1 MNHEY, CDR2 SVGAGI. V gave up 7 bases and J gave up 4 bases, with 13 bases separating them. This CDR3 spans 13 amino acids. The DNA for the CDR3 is TGTGCCAGCACCCCCAATAGGGCCACTGAAGCTTTCTTT. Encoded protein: CASTPNRATEAFF.

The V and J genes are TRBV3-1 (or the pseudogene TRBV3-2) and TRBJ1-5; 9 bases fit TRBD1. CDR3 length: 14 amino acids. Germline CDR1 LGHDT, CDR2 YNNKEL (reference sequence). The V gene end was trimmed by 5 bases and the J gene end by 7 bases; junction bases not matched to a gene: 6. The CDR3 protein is CASSTQGAKQPQHF. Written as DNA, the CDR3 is TGTGCCAGCAGCACACAGGGGGCGAAACAGCCCCAGCATTTT.

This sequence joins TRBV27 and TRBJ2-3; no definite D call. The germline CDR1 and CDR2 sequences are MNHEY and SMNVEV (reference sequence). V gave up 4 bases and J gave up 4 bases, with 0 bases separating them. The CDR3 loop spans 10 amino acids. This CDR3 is CASSSDTQYF. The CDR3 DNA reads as TGTGCCAGCAGTTCAGATACGCAGTATTTT.

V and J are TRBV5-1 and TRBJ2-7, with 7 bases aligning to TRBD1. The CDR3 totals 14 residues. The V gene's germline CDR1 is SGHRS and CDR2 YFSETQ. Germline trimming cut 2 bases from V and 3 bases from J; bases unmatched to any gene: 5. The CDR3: CASSFQWTGYEQYF. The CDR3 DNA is TGCGCCAGCAGCTTTCAATGGACAGGCTACGAGCAGTACTTC.

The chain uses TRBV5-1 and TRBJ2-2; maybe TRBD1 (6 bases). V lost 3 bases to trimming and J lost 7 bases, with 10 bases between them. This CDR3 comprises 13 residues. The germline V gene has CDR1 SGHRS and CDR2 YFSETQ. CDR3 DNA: TGCGCCAGCAGCTACAGGGATGGCGGGGAGCTGTTTTTT. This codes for CASSYRDGGELFF.

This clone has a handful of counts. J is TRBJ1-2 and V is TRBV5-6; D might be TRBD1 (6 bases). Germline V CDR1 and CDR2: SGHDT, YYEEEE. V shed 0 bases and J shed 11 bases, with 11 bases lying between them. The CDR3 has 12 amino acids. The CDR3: CASSLGRGVYTF. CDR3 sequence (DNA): TGTGCCAGCAGCTTGGGCAGGGGAGTATACACCTTC.